The 15 T cell receptor beta chains listed next were all sequenced from one sample in a study of glioma-infiltrating T cells after dendritic cell vaccination. TCRdb keeps only in-frame clones here, not all; method: immunoSEQ multiplex PCR. This sample has 90,000 or so clones, with about 84% found just once. This material consisted of blood, taken before dendritic cell vaccination. Source of these receptors: a human donor with glioblastoma.

The V and J genes are TRBV12-5 and TRBJ2-7; 11 bases are shared with TRBD2. J was trimmed by 5 bases and V by 5 bases; bases with no gene match: 14. This CDR3 spans 17 amino acids. CDR1 is LGHNT and CDR2 is FRNRAP in the germline V gene. The CDR3: CASGPRGTSGLVDEQYF. The DNA for the CDR3 is TGTGCTAGTGGTCCACGTGGGACTAGCGGTCTTGTAGACGAGCAGTACTTC. The whole variable domain, remainder taken from reference TRBV12-5 and TRBJ2-7, is DARVTQTPRHKVTEMGQEVTMRCQPILGHNTVFWYRQTMMQGLELLAYFRNRAPLDDSGMPKDRFSAEMPDATLATLKIQPSEPRDSAVYFCASGPRGTSGLVDEQYFGPGTRLTVT.

The chain couples TRBV7-9 to TRBJ1-2; weak D call: TRBD1 (5 bases). The germline V gene has CDR1 SEHNR and CDR2 FQNEAQ (reference sequence). V was shortened by 11 bases and J by 3 bases, with 19 bases between the two germline ends. The CDR3 has 14 amino acids. CDR3 protein: CAAGTGVRDYGYTF. The CDR3 region has the DNA TGTGCCGCAGGGACGGGGGTGAGAGACTATGGCTACACCTTC. Filled out from reference TRBV7-9 and TRBJ1-2, the complete variable domain reads DTGVSQNPRHKITKRGQNVTFRCDPISEHNRLYWYRQTLGQGPEFLTYFQNEAQLEKSRLLSDRFSAERPKGSFSTLEIQRTEQGDSAMYLCAAGTGVRDYGYTFGSGTRLTVV.

This sequence joins TRBV5-1 and TRBJ1-6; D uncertain. V was pared by 5 bases and J by 0 bases, with 9 bases between. CDR3 size: 15 residues. Per germline, CDR1 SGHRS and CDR2 YFSETQ. The CDR3 protein is CASRDSYSYNSPLHF. The CDR3 DNA reads TGCGCCAGCAGAGACTCCTACTCCTATAATTCACCCCTCCACTTT. The whole variable domain, filled in from reference TRBV5-1 and TRBJ1-6, reads KAGVTQTPRYLIKTRGQQVTLSCSPISGHRSVSWYQQTPGQGLQFLFEYFSETQRNKGNFPGRFSGRQFSNSRSEMNVSTLELGDSALYLCASRDSYSYNSPLHFGNGTRLTVT.

The gene calls are TRBV4-2 and TRBJ2-2, with 7 bases lining up with TRBD2. Germline CDR1 reads LGHNA; CDR2 reads YNFKEQ. The CDR3 extends over 15 amino acids. Germline trimming cut 0 bases from V and 4 bases from J; bases unmatched to any gene: 2. DNA of the CDR3: TGTGCCAGCAGCCAAGACGGCGGGAGCACCGGGGAGCTGTTTTTT. Amino acid sequence: CASSQDGGSTGELFF.

V is TRBV5-1 and J is TRBJ1-1; TRBD1 agrees at 7 bases. This CDR3 spans 13 amino acids. V lost 4 bases and J lost 5; bases outside the gene matches: 5. Germline-derived CDR1 and CDR2 are SGHRS and YFSETQ. The CDR3 here is CASSITRGTEAFF. The DNA of the CDR3 is TGCGCCAGCAGCATCACCAGGGGGACTGAAGCTTTCTTT.

This clone was counted a single time. This sample includes further DNA sequences coding for the same CDR3. The chain combines TRBV20-1 with TRBJ2-7; no clear D gene. The CDR3 covers 11 residues. Germline V CDR1 and CDR2: DFQATT, SNEGSKA (reference sequence). V dropped 0 bases and J dropped 4 bases, with 4 bases sitting between them. The CDR3 here is CSARDLYEQYF. The CDR3 DNA is TGCAGTGCTAGAGATCTTTACGAGCAGTACTTC.

This chain uses TRBV23-1 with TRBJ2-7; 9 positions agree with TRBD1. TRBV23-1 qualifies as an ORF whose function is uncertain. The CDR3 contains 22 residues. Germline trimming cut 3 bases from V and 2 bases from J; bases unmatched to any gene: 26. In DNA form, the CDR3 reads TGCGCCAGCAGTCATCGGCGGGACAGGGCTCCAGGAGAGTGTGGGAAGACCTACGAGCAGTACTTC. Encoded protein: CASSHRRDRAPGECGKTYEQYF.

The count of this clone is one. This chain connects TRBV5-1 to TRBJ2-3; no definite D call. V lost 0 bases and J 8 bases, leaving 16 bases between the germline ends. Germline values: CDR1 SGHRS, CDR2 YFSETQ. This CDR3 is built from 15 residues. This chain's CDR3 is CASSLGDTDMGTQYF. The CDR3 DNA sequence: TGCGCCAGCAGCTTGGGCGATACAGACATGGGTACGCAGTATTTT. The full variable domain, in which reference TRBV5-1 and TRBJ2-3 provide the parts outside the CDR3, is KAGVTQTPRYLIKTRGQQVTLSCSPISGHRSVSWYQQTPGQGLQFLFEYFSETQRNKGNFPGRFSGRQFSNSRSEMNVSTLELGDSALYLCASSLGDTDMGTQYFGPGTRLTVL.

The chain recombines TRBV27 with TRBJ2-3; D is perhaps TRBD2 (6 bases). With 6 bases removed from V and 0 bases from J, the gap between germline ends came to 10 bases. This CDR3 comprises 14 residues. Germline lookup yields CDR1 MNHEY and CDR2 SMNVEV (reference sequence). The CDR3 spells CASRGSGSTDTQYF. The CDR3 nucleotides are TGTGCCAGCAGGGGGAGCGGGAGCACAGATACGCAGTATTTT.

The chain carries TRBV5-1 and TRBJ2-3; TRBD2 matches at 15 bases. This CDR3 is 17 amino acids long. The V and J ends lost 4 bases and 2 bases, in that order; junction bases with no gene match: 5. CDR1 is SGHRS, CDR2 YFSETQ, per germline. In DNA form, the CDR3 reads TGCGCCAGCAGCACTGGGACTAGCGGGGGGACCACAGATACGCAGTATTTT. Protein product: CASSTGTSGGTTDTQYF.

This clone came up once. This chain connects TRBV7-3 to TRBJ1-1; D is possibly TRBD1 (5 bases). V lost 5 bases and J lost 1, with 14 bases in between. Germline CDR1 and CDR2: SGHTA and FQGTGA. The CDR3 runs 15 residues. The CDR3 region is CASSLPFGGNTEAFF. CDR3 coding DNA: TGTGCCAGCAGCCTACCGTTCGGGGGGAACACTGAAGCTTTCTTT.

With respect to this clone: Within the sample, other DNA sequences also encode this same CDR3. This chain joins TRBV5-4 and TRBJ2-1; 7 bases align to TRBD2. From germline, CDR1 is SGHNT and CDR2 YYREEE (reference sequence). The CDR3 loop spans 15 amino acids. V trimming: 2 bases; J trimming: 1 base; junction bases outside the gene matches: 3. The CDR3 coding sequence is TGTGCCAGCAGCTTTTCGGGGGGTTCCTACAATGAGCAGTTCTTC. This translates into CASSFSGGSYNEQFF.

The rearrangement uses TRBV19 and TRBJ2-7, with D perhaps TRBD1 (5 bases). Germline V CDR1 and CDR2: LNHDA, SQIVND (reference sequence). This CDR3 is 14 amino acids long. Trimming stripped 4 bases from V and 6 bases from J, with 16 bases between. The CDR3 nucleotides are TGTGCCAGTAGTAATTGGGGCCCCGGCAGCGAGCAGTACTTC. Its protein is CASSNWGPGSEQYF.

The chain is built from TRBV4-3 and TRBJ2-1, with 7 bases matching TRBD1. The V gene's germline CDR1 is LGHNA and CDR2 YSLEER. V shed 0 bases and J 6 bases; nucleotides not matched to a gene: 8. The CDR3 covers 16 residues. Here the CDR3 DNA reads TGCGCCAGCAGCCAAGATGCAGGGGGTTTTATCAATGAGCAGTTCTTC. Amino acid sequence: CASSQDAGGFINEQFF.

V gene TRBV6-1 combines with J gene TRBJ2-7, with D possibly matching TRBD1 (5 bases). V lost 1 base and J 1 base, leaving 8 bases between the germline ends. The CDR3 contains 14 residues. CDR1 is MNHNS and CDR2 is SASEGT in the germline V gene. Written as DNA, the CDR3 is TGTGCCAGCAGTGAAGGGGGCAGGTCCTACGAGCAGTACTTC. Protein sequence: CASSEGGRSYEQYF.